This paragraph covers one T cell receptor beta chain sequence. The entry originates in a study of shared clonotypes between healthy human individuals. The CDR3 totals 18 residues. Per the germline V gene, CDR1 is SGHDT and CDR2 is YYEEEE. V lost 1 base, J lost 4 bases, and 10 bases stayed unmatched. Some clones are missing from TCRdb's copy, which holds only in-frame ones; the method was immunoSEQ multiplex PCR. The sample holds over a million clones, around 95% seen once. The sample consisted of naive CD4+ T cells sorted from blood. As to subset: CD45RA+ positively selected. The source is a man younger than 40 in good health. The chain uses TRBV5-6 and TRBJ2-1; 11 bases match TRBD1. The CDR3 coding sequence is TGTGCCAGCAGCTTGCCGGGACAGGGGGATTTTTTTTACAATGAGCAGTTCTTC. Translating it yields CASSLPGQGDFFYNEQFF.